Shown below are 14 T cell receptor beta chains from a single sample sequenced in a study of metastatic and nonmetastatic thyroid tumors. MiXCR re-clonotyped the PCR reads for TCRdb. The table lists roughly 90,000 clones, under 15% of them singletons, with roughly 3.9% in the top ten. Ahead of thyroid surgery, no patient had received treatment of any kind. Sequenced input: blood. These receptors all come from a female donor with papillary thyroid cancer or a benign thyroid nodule (not recorded which). Some clones in this sample may be carry-over from other donors' samples.

This clone was counted at least ten times. V gene TRBV6-2 or TRBV6-3 combines with J gene TRBJ2-4; TRBD2 might be the D (5 bases). The CDR3 is 13 residues long. Germline V gives CDR1 MNHEY, CDR2 SVGEGT. V lost 7 bases and J 3 bases, leaving 10 bases between the germline ends. Written as DNA, the CDR3 is TGTGCCAGCACCAGAGGAGGCAAAAACATTCAGTACTTC. As protein: CASTRGGKNIQYF.

The table lists this clone with many counts. Here the CDR3 DNA reads TGTGCCAGCAGCTCCCCGGGGCTCACGGATACGCAGTATTTT. Protein product: CASSSPGLTDTQYF. The rearrangement joins TRBV11-3 to TRBJ2-3; possibly TRBD1 or TRBD2 for D (5 bases each). V lost 4 bases and J lost 6, with 14 bases in between. The germline V gene has CDR1 SGHNT and CDR2 YENEEA. This CDR3 comprises 14 residues. Based on the CDR3 plus reference TRBV11-3 and TRBJ2-3, the full variable domain is EAGVVQSPRYKIIEKKQPVAFWCNPISGHNTLYWYLQNLGQGPELLIRYENEEAVDDSQLPKDRFSAERLKGVDSTLKIQPAELGDSAVYLCASSSPGLTDTQYFGPGTRLTVL.

Concerning this clone: The junction does not match germline at one end; this may be a read error. The V and J genes are TRBV6-2 or TRBV6-3 and TRBJ1-1; no reliable D call. CDR3 size: 12 residues. From germline, CDR1 is MNHEY and CDR2 SVGEGT. This CDR3 is CASSYSNTEALF. DNA of the CDR3: TGTGCCAGCAGTTACTCGAACACTGAAGCTTTATTT.

This clone was observed at least ten times. This rearrangement joins TRBV6-2 or TRBV6-3 to TRBJ2-7; D uncertain. This CDR3 spans 14 amino acids. Per the germline V gene, CDR1 is MNHEY and CDR2 is SVGEGT. V dropped 0 bases and J dropped 0 bases, with 6 bases sitting between them. The CDR3 DNA reads TGTGCCAGCAGTTACTCGGATAGCTCCTACGAGCAGTACTTC. Translation: CASSYSDSSYEQYF.

This clone was counted many times. The CDR3 DNA reads TGTGCCAGCAGCCTCGCGGCCGCGTACGAGCAGTACTTC. It encodes CASSLAAAYEQYF. This chain links TRBV7-9 with TRBJ2-7; D is undetermined. Germline values: CDR1 SEHNR, CDR2 FQNEAQ (reference sequence). This CDR3 is built from 13 residues. V lost 5 bases, J lost 4 bases, and 12 bases lay in between.

The table lists this clone with many counts. This chain links TRBV19 with TRBJ2-5, with 10 bases lining up with TRBD1. The CDR3 loop spans 15 amino acids. CDR1 and CDR2 from the germline V gene are LNHDA and SQIVND (reference sequence). The J segment lost 3 bases and the V segment lost 3 bases, leaving 4 bases of the junction unmatched. In nucleotides, the CDR3 is TGTGCCAGTAGTATGGGACAGGGGATGAAAGAGACCCAGTACTTC. Translation: CASSMGQGMKETQYF.

This clone was detected only a few times. The gene calls are TRBV6-4 and TRBJ2-1; D gene unclear. In germline, CDR1 is MRHNA, CDR2 SNTAGT. The V and J ends lost 4 bases and 5 bases respectively, with 12 bases between them. This CDR3 contains 14 residues. The CDR3 DNA reads as TGTGCCAGCAGTGGCGGATGGTCGAACAATGAGCAGTTCTTC. Translated, it gives CASSGGWSNNEQFF.

The chain combines TRBV6-5 with TRBJ2-3; D not certain. The CDR3 sequence is 17 residues long. Trimming removed 6 bases from V and 0 bases from J, with 19 bases in between. Per the germline V gene, CDR1 is MNHEY and CDR2 is SVGAGI. This CDR3 reads CASRRYIVALSTDTQYF. The DNA of the CDR3 is TGTGCCAGCAGGCGGTACATTGTAGCTTTGAGCACAGATACGCAGTATTTT.

This clone was observed many times. The chain couples TRBV19 to TRBJ2-7, with D uncertain. The CDR3 has 18 amino acids. CDR1 LNHDA and CDR2 SQIVND come from the germline V gene (reference sequence). With 0 bases removed from V and 0 bases from J, the gap between germline ends came to 18 bases. CDR3 bases: TGTGCCAGTAGTATAGATCCCCCCCCCGAATACCACTCCTACGAGCAGTACTTC. Its translation is CASSIDPPPEYHSYEQYF.

This clone was seen ten or more times. This chain links TRBV19 with TRBJ2-3; D may be TRBD1 (6 bases). Germline assignment: CDR1 LNHDA and CDR2 SQIVND (reference sequence). The CDR3 is 14 amino acids. V was cut by 10 bases and J by 0 bases, with 14 bases left in between. This CDR3 reads CATQGTASTDTQYF. As DNA, the CDR3 is TGTGCCACGCAGGGGACCGCTAGCACAGATACGCAGTATTTT.

The chain has TRBV2 and TRBJ2-3; 8 bases match TRBD1. The CDR3 spans 12 residues. The germline V gene encodes CDR1 SNHLY and CDR2 FYNNEI. V lost 5 bases and J lost 7; bases outside the gene matches: 2. CDR3 residues: CASSSRGHTQYF. CDR3 DNA sequence: TGTGCCAGCAGTTCCAGGGGGCATACGCAGTATTTT.

This clone was counted only a few times. This sequence joins TRBV12-3 or TRBV12-4 and TRBJ1-2; D not certain. CDR3 size: 12 residues. Trimming left V 1 base short and J 7 bases short, with 7 bases between. The CDR3 protein is CASSLGGSGYTF. The CDR3 DNA reads TGTGCCAGCAGTTTAGGGGGAAGTGGCTACACCTTC.

This clone came up many times. This chain joins TRBV27 and TRBJ2-1, with 11 bases matching TRBD2. The CDR3 consists of 18 residues. The germline V gene encodes CDR1 MNHEY and CDR2 SMNVEV (reference sequence). The V and J ends lost 7 bases and 7 bases, in that order; junction bases with no gene match: 18. CDR3 bases: TGTGCCAGCATCTCCTTACGCGGACATAGCGGGGGGGGTAATGAGCAGTTCTTC. Protein: CASISLRGHSGGGNEQFF.

This clone was detected many times. CDR3 coding DNA: TGTGCCAGCAGTCCATCGAGTAGCTTCTATGAGCAGTTCTTC. Its translation is CASSPSSSFYEQFF. The V gene is TRBV6-5, the J gene TRBJ2-1, with no clear D. Per germline, CDR1 MNHEY and CDR2 SVGAGI. There are 14 residues in the CDR3. Trimming removed 5 bases from V and 8 bases from J, with 16 bases in between.